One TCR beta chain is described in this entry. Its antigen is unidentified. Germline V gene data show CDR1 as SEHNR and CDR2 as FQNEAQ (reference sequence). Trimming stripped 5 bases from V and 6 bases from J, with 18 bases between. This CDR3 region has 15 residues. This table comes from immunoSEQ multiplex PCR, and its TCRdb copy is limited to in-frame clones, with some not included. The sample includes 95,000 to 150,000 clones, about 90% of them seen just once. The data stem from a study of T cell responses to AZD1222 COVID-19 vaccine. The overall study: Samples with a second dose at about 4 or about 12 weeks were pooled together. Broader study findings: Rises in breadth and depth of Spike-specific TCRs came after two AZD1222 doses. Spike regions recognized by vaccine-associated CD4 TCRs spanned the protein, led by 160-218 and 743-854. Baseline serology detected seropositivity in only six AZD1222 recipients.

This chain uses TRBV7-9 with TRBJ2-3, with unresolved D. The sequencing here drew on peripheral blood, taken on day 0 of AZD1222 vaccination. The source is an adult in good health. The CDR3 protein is CASSLRPSLGDTQYF. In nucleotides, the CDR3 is TGTGCCAGCAGCCTCAGACCCTCCCTAGGGGATACGCAGTATTTT.